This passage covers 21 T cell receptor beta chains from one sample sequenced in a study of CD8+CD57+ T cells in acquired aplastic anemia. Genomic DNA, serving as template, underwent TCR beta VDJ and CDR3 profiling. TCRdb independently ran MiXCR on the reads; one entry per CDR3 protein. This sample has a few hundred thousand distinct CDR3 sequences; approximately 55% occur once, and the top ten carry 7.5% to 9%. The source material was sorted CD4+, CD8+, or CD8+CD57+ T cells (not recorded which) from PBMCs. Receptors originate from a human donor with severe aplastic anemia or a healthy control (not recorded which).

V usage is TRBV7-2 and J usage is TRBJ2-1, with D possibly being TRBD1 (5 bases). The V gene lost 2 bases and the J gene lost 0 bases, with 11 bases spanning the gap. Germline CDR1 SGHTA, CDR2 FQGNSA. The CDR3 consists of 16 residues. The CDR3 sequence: CASSLLGPSSYNEQFF. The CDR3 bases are TGTGCCAGCAGCTTATTGGGGCCGAGCTCCTACAATGAGCAGTTCTTC.

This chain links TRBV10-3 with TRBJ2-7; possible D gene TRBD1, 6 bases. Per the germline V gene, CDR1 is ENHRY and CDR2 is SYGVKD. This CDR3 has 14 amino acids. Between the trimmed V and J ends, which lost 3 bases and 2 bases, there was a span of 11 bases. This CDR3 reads CAISDLGAAYEQYF. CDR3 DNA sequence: TGTGCCATCAGTGATTTGGGGGCAGCCTACGAGCAGTACTTC.

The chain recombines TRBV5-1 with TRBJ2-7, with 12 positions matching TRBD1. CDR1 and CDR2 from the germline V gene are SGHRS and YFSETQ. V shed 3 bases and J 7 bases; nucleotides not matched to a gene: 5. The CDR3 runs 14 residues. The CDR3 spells CASSSGQGAGEQYF. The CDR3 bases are TGCGCCAGCAGCTCGGGACAGGGGGCGGGGGAGCAGTACTTC.

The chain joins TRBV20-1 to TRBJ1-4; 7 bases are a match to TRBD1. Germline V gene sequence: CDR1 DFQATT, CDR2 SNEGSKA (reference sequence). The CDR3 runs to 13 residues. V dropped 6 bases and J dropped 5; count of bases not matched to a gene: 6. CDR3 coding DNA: TGCAGTGCCCCGGACAGGCGAAATGAAAAACTGTTTTTT. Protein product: CSAPDRRNEKLFF.

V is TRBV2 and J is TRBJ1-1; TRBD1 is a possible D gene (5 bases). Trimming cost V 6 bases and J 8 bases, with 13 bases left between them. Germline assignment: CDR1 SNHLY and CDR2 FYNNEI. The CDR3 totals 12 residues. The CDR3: CASSLAGEEAFF. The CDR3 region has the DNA TGTGCCAGCAGCTTAGCGGGGGAAGAAGCTTTCTTT.

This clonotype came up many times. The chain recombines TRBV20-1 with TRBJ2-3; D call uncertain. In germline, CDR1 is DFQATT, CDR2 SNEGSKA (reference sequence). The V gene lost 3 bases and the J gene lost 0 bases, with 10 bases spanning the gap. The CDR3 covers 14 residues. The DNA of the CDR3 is TGCAGTGCTAGTACTCGCTCTAGCACAGATACGCAGTATTTT. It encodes CSASTRSSTDTQYF.

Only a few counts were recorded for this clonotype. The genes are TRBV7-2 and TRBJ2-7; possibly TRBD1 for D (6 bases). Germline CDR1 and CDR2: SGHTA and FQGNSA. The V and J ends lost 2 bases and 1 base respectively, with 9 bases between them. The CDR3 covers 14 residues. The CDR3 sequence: CASSLSRGSYEQYF. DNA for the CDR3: TGTGCCAGCAGCTTATCCAGGGGATCCTACGAGCAGTACTTC.

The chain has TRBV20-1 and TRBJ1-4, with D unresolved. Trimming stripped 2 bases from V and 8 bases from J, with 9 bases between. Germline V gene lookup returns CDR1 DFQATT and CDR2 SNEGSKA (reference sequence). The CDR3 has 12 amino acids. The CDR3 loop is CSARMALEKLFF. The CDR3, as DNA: TGCAGTGCTAGAATGGCGTTGGAAAAACTGTTTTTT.

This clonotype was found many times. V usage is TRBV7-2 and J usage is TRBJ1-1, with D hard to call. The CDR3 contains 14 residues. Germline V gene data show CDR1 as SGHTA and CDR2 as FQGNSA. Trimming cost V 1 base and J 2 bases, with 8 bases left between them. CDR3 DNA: TGTGCCAGCAGCTTAGAGTCAGTTAACACTGAAGCTTTCTTT. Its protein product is CASSLESVNTEAFF.

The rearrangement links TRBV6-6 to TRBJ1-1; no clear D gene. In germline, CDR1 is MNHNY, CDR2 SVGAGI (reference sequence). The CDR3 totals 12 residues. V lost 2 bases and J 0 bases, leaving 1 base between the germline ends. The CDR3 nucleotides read TGTGCCAGCAGTTACGTGAACACTGAAGCTTTCTTT. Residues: CASSYVNTEAFF.

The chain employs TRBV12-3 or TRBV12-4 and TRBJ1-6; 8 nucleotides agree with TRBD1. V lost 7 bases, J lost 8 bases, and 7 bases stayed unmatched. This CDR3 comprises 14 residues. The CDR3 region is CASTLTGVDSPLHF. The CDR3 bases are TGTGCCAGCACCTTGACAGGGGTTGATTCACCCCTCCACTTT.

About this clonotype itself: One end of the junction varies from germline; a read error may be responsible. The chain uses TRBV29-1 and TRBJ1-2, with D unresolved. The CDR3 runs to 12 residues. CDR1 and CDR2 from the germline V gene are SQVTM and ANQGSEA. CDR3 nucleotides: TGCAGCGTTGTAAGGGTGAACTATGGCTGCACCTTC. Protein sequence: CSVVRVNYGCTF.

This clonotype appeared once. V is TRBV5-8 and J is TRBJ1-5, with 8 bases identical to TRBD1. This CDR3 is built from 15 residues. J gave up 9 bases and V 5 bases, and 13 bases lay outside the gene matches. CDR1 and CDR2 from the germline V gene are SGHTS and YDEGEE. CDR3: CASSSDRGGVRPQHF. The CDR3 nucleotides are TGTGCCAGCAGTTCTGACAGGGGTGGAGTTAGGCCCCAGCATTTT.

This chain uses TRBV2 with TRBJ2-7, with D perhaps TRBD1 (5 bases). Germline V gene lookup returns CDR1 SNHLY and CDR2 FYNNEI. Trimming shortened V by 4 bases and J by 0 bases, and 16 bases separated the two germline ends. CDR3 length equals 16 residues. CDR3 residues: CASSAWSQGGSYEQYF. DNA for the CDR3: TGTGCCAGCAGTGCATGGTCTCAGGGCGGCTCCTACGAGCAGTACTTC.

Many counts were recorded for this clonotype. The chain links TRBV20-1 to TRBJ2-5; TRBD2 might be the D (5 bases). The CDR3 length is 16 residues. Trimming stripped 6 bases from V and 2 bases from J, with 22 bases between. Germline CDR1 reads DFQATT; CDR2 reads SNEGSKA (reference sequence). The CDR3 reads CSAQPGRSRDQETQYF. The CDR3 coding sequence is TGCAGTGCCCAACCCGGACGGAGCCGGGATCAAGAGACCCAGTACTTC.

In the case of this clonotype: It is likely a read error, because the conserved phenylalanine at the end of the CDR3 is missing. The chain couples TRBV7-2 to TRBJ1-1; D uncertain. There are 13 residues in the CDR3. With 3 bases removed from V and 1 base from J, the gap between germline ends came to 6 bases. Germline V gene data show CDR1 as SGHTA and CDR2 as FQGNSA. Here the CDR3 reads CASSFDWNTEAFL. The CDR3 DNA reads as TGTGCCAGCAGCTTCGACTGGAACACTGAAGCTTTCTTA.

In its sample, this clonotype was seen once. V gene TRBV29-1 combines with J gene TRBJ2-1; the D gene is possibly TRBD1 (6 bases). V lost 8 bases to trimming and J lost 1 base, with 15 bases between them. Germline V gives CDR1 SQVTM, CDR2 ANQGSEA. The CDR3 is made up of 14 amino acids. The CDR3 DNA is TGCAGCTTACGAGACAGGATTTCCTACAATGAGCAGTTCTTC. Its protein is CSLRDRISYNEQFF.

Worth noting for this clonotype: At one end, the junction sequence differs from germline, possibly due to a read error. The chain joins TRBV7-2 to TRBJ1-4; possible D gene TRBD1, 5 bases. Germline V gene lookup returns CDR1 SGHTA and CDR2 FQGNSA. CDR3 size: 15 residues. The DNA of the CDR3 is TGTGCCAGCAGCGGACGTGAGGGGATTAATGAAAAACTGTTTTTC. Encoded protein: CASSGREGINEKLFF.

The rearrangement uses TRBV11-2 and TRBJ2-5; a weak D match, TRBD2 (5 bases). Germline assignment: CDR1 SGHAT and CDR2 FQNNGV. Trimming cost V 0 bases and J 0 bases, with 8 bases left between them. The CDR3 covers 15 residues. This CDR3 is CASSLEAAHQETQYF. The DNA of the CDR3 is TGTGCCAGCAGCTTAGAAGCGGCCCACCAAGAGACCCAGTACTTC.

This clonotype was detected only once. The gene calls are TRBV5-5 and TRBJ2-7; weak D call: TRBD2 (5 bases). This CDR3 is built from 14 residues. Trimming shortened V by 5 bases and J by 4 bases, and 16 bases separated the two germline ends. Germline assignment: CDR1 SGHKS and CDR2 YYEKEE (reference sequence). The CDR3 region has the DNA TGTGCCAGCAGACAGACCGACTATCAATACGAGCAGTACGTC. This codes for CASRQTDYQYEQYV.

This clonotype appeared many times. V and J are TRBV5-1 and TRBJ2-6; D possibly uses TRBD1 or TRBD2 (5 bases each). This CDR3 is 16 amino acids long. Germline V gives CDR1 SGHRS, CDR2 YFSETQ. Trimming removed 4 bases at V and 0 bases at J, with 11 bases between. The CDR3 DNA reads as TGCGCCAGCAGCAGGGACGGGAACTCTGGGGCCAACGTCCTGACTTTC. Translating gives CASSRDGNSGANVLTF.